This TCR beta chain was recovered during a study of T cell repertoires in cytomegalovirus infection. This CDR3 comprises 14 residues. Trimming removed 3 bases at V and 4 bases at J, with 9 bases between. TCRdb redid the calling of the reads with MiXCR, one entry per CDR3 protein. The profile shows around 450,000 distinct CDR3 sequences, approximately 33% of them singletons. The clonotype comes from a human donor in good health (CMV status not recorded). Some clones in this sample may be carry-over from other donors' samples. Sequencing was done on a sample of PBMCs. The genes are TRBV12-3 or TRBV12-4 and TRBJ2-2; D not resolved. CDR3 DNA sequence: TGTGCCAGCAGTTTTTCCACCTCCACCGGGGAGCTGTTTTTT. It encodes CASSFSTSTGELFF.